Each of the 11 T cell receptor beta chains below was sequenced from the same sample in a study of shared clonotypes between healthy human individuals. Method: immunoSEQ multiplex PCR; TCRdb's copy keeps in-frame clones and lacks some. The sample lists under 1,900,000 clones, approximately 98.5% occurring once. The sample comprised naive CD4+ T cells sorted from blood. Subset defined: CD45RA+ positively selected. These receptors were collected from a man under 40 in good health.

CDR3 residues: CASSLVAGQDEFF. DNA of the CDR3: TGTGCCAGCAGTTTAGTAGCGGGACAGGATGAGTTCTTC. The chain is built from TRBV28 and TRBJ2-1; D may be TRBD1 or TRBD2 (8 bases each). CDR3 size: 13 residues. V lost 2 bases and J 14 bases, leaving 16 bases between the germline ends. Per the germline V gene, CDR1 is MDHEN and CDR2 is SYDVKM.

Details on this clone: The same CDR3 is also encoded by other DNA sequences in this sample. The V and J genes are TRBV5-1 and TRBJ2-3, with D possibly being TRBD2 (6 bases). The germline gives CDR1 SGHRS, CDR2 YFSETQ. The CDR3 spans 14 residues. Trimming took off 6 bases at V and 0 bases at J, with 11 bases between the two ends. In DNA, the CDR3 is TGCGCCAGCAACAGCGGGCCTAGCACAGATACGCAGTATTTT. Translating gives CASNSGPSTDTQYF.

A word on this clone: This specimen includes other DNA sequences encoding the same CDR3. The chain recombines TRBV7-6 with TRBJ2-1, with D possibly called TRBD1 or TRBD2 (5 bases each). From germline, CDR1 is SGHVS and CDR2 FNYEAQ. The CDR3 runs to 16 residues. V shed 5 bases and J shed 0 bases, with 14 bases lying between them. The CDR3 bases are TGTGCCAGCAGCCTGGGGACGGCGAGCTCCTACAATGAGCAGTTCTTC. This encodes CASSLGTASSYNEQFF.

The chain has TRBV9 and TRBJ1-1; D is perhaps TRBD1 (5 bases). The CDR3 contains 13 residues. Trimming pared 4 bases from V and 6 bases from J, leaving 13 bases between. Germline V gives CDR1 SGDLS, CDR2 YYNGEE. In DNA, the CDR3 is TGTGCCAGCAGCCCCGTGGGGGAAGCTGAAGCTTTCTTT. It codes for CASSPVGEAEAFF.

The genes are TRBV6-5 and TRBJ1-1; maybe TRBD1 (5 bases). Germline V gives CDR1 MNHEY, CDR2 SVGAGI. The CDR3 runs 13 residues. Trimming shortened V by 8 bases and J by 4 bases, and 14 bases separated the two germline ends. In DNA, the CDR3 is TGTGCCAGCTGTACAGGATTGAGCACTGAAGCTTTCTTT. Its translation is CASCTGLSTEAFF.

This rearrangement joins TRBV5-4 to TRBJ2-1; 9 bases match TRBD1. Germline CDR1 SGHNT, CDR2 YYREEE (reference sequence). The CDR3 totals 13 residues. V dropped 5 bases and J dropped 10; count of bases not matched to a gene: 7. DNA for the CDR3: TGTGCCAGCAGTATACAGGGGGCTTTGGAGCAGTTCTTC. It yields the protein CASSIQGALEQFF.

V usage is TRBV18 and J usage is TRBJ1-3; D call uncertain. Germline V gene lookup returns CDR1 KGHSH and CDR2 LQKENI. Trimming shortened V by 2 bases and J by 0 bases, and 20 bases separated the two germline ends. The CDR3 length is 19 residues. The CDR3 region has the DNA TGTGCCAGCTCACCAATTTCTTCTCAGAATAAACTCTCTGGAAACACCATATATTTT. Protein product: CASSPISSQNKLSGNTIYF. Full variable domain (rest looked up from reference TRBV18 and TRBJ1-3): NAGVMQNPRHLVRRRGQEARLRCSPMKGHSHVYWYRQLPEEGLKFMVYLQKENIIDESGMPKERFSAEFPKEGPSILRIQQVVRGDSAAYFCASSPISSQNKLSGNTIYFGEGSWLTVV.

V gene TRBV11-2 combines with J gene TRBJ2-1; a possible D gene is TRBD2 (5 bases). V gave up 2 bases and J gave up 7 bases, with 21 bases separating them. From germline, CDR1 is SGHAT and CDR2 FQNNGV. The CDR3 extends over 17 amino acids. CDR3 sequence: CASSLLRSDSGINEQFF. The CDR3 region has the DNA TGTGCCAGCAGCTTATTACGCAGCGACTCCGGGATAAATGAGCAGTTCTTC. Drawing the rest from reference TRBV11-2 and TRBJ2-1, the complete variable domain is EAGVAQSPRYKIIEKRQSVAFWCNPISGHATLYWYQQILGQGPKLLIQFQNNGVVDDSQLPKDRFSAERLKGVDSTLKIQPAKLEDSAVYLCASSLLRSDSGINEQFFGPGTRLTVL.

The chain carries TRBV11-2 and TRBJ2-5; TRBD2 matches at 8 bases. V was pared by 4 bases and J by 7 bases, with 11 bases of the junction left unmatched. Germline CDR1 is SGHAT and CDR2 is FQNNGV. This CDR3 region has 15 residues. The DNA for the CDR3 is TGTGCCAGCAGCTCTAGGGCGGGACTAGGCGGGACCCAGTACTTC. It codes for CASSSRAGLGGTQYF.

About this clone: The sample holds other DNA sequences that translate to the same CDR3. The V gene is TRBV29-1, the J gene TRBJ2-7; D may correspond to TRBD1 or TRBD2 (5 bases each). Germline V lookup: CDR1 SQVTM, CDR2 ANQGSEA. This CDR3 is built from 12 residues. The V end was cut by 2 bases, the J end by 1 base, with 6 bases between. The CDR3 loop reads CSVEWGSYEQYF. The CDR3 DNA reads TGCAGCGTTGAATGGGGGTCCTACGAGCAGTACTTC.

The chain joins TRBV27 to TRBJ2-7; 13 nucleotides match TRBD2. The CDR3 contains 16 residues. Germline trimming cut 1 base from V and 5 bases from J; bases unmatched to any gene: 5. Germline values: CDR1 MNHEY, CDR2 SMNVEV (reference sequence). CDR3 region: CASSLLGLAGWDEQYF. In DNA form, the CDR3 reads TGTGCCAGCAGTTTATTGGGACTAGCGGGATGGGACGAGCAGTACTTC.